These 32 T cell receptor beta chains share one sample of origin, sequenced in a study of Graves' ophthalmopathy and Graves' hyperthyroidism. Amplified material comprised TCR beta CDR3 regions derived from RNA transcripts. In the first round, RT-PCR was carried out with HTBI primers, and a multiplex PCR formed the second round. From the multiplex PCR reads, TCRdb called clonotypes with MiXCR, one entry per CDR3 protein. This table holds over 150,000 distinct CDR3 sequences, about 40% found once. Input material: peripheral blood. Every receptor here comes from a middle-aged woman with Graves' ophthalmopathy.

This clonotype was seen repeatedly, ten times or more. DNA of the CDR3: TGCGCCAGCAGCTTAGTTGGGGAAGGTGGCTACACCTTC. It codes for CASSLVGEGGYTF. V and J are TRBV5-1 and TRBJ1-2; D gene ambiguous. The CDR3 extends over 13 amino acids. CDR1 is SGHRS and CDR2 is YFSETQ in the germline V gene. Trimming cost V 2 bases and J 7 bases, with 12 bases left between them.

The chain is built from TRBV12-3 or TRBV12-4 and TRBJ2-5; possibly TRBD2 for D (6 bases). The germline V and J ends were trimmed by 4 bases and 9 bases, with 15 bases remaining between them. The CDR3 spans 13 residues. This chain's CDR3 is CASSWQDGGSQYF. The CDR3 DNA sequence: TGTGCCAGCAGTTGGCAGGATGGAGGGTCCCAGTACTTC.

This clonotype was seen a few times. This rearrangement joins TRBV7-3 to TRBJ2-7, with no clear D. The CDR3 has 11 residues. V was cut by 2 bases and J by 6 bases, with 5 bases left in between. Germline values: CDR1 SGHTA, CDR2 FQGTGA. The DNA of the CDR3 is TGTGCCAGCAGCTTACAGGCCGAGCAGTACTTC. It translates to CASSLQAEQYF.

This clonotype was seen ten or more times. The V gene is TRBV11-1, the J gene TRBJ1-1; 7 nucleotides match TRBD1. The CDR3 spans 16 residues. The J segment lost 0 bases and the V segment lost 1 base, leaving 5 bases of the junction unmatched. From germline, CDR1 is SGHAT and CDR2 FQDESV (reference sequence). CDR3 loop: CASSLVLTGMNTEAFF. CDR3 DNA sequence: TGTGCCAGCAGCTTAGTTTTGACAGGGATGAACACTGAAGCTTTCTTT.

This clonotype was observed at least ten times. The J gene is TRBJ2-5, the V gene TRBV28; a weak D match, TRBD2 (5 bases). V was cut by 7 bases and J by 4 bases, with 13 bases left in between. From germline, CDR1 is MDHEN and CDR2 SYDVKM. This CDR3 has 13 amino acids. The CDR3 here is CASISGGLETQYF. The CDR3 DNA reads as TGTGCCAGCATTAGTGGCGGACTAGAGACCCAGTACTTC.

The V call is TRBV19, the J call TRBJ1-5; D call uncertain. V was shortened by 6 bases and J by 5 bases, with 8 bases between the two germline ends. CDR3 size: 12 residues. Germline-derived CDR1 and CDR2 are LNHDA and SQIVND (reference sequence). The CDR3 region has the DNA TGTGCCAGTAGCGAAATGGATCAGCCCCAGCATTTT. Protein product: CASSEMDQPQHF.

The rearrangement joins TRBV7-9 to TRBJ2-7; no clear D gene. Germline CDR1 reads SEHNR; CDR2 reads FQNEAQ (reference sequence). CDR3 length equals 15 residues. V was cut by 1 base and J by 5 bases, with 15 bases left in between. The CDR3 DNA sequence: TGTGCCAGCAGCTTAGGGTACTCACGCTGGGACGAGCAGTACTTC. Its protein is CASSLGYSRWDEQYF.

The gene calls are TRBV6-1 and TRBJ2-7, with 8 positions matching TRBD2. CDR3 length equals 17 residues. V lost 7 bases to trimming and J lost 2 bases; unmatched junction nucleotides: 16. Germline V gene data show CDR1 as MNHNS and CDR2 as SASEGT. The CDR3 loop is CASTKLSSGGIPYEQYF. CDR3 nucleotide sequence: TGTGCCAGCACTAAATTGTCGTCGGGAGGGATTCCCTACGAGCAGTACTTC.

At least ten counts were recorded for this clonotype. CDR3 DNA sequence: TGTGCCAGCAGCTTGGGCAATCTGGACGAGCAGTACTTC. Its protein product is CASSLGNLDEQYF. This chain joins TRBV5-6 and TRBJ2-7; D gene unclear. The ends were cut back, 0 bases at V and 5 bases at J, with 9 bases in the middle. The CDR3 sequence is 13 residues long. From germline, CDR1 is SGHDT and CDR2 YYEEEE.

The rearrangement uses TRBV7-8 and TRBJ2-7; unclear D gene. Germline V lookup: CDR1 SGHVS, CDR2 FQNEAQ. CDR3 length equals 15 residues. Trimming cost V 1 base and J 3 bases, with 13 bases left between them. CDR3 loop: CASSLGYGNSYEQYF. The DNA of the CDR3 is TGTGCCAGCAGCTTAGGATATGGGAACAGCTACGAGCAGTACTTC.

Many counts were recorded for this clonotype. CDR3 protein: CAWSVGSSETQYF. The CDR3 DNA reads TGTGCCTGGAGTGTCGGCAGCTCTGAGACCCAGTACTTC. The rearrangement links TRBV30 to TRBJ2-5; D unresolved. Germline lookup yields CDR1 GTSNPN and CDR2 SVGIG (reference sequence). This CDR3 has 13 amino acids. V lost 0 bases and J 5 bases, leaving 10 bases between the germline ends.

The chain couples TRBV7-2 to TRBJ2-5, with 8 bases lining up with TRBD2. Germline CDR1 is SGHTA and CDR2 is FQGNSA. The CDR3 extends over 16 amino acids. V dropped 5 bases and J dropped 1; count of bases not matched to a gene: 9. CDR3 coding DNA: TGTGCCAGCAGCAGGCGGGGGGCTCACCCCCAAGAGACCCAGTACTTC. It yields the protein CASSRRGAHPQETQYF.

In its sample, this clonotype was seen many times. CDR3 sequence (DNA): TGTGCCAGCAGTTACACGGGACAGCCGAACACTGAAGCTTTCTTT. It encodes CASSYTGQPNTEAFF. The V and J genes are TRBV6-2 or TRBV6-3 and TRBJ1-1; TRBD1 aligns across 7 bases. This CDR3 region has 15 residues. Trimming took 2 bases from V and 1 from J; bases not matched to a gene: 4. Germline V CDR1 and CDR2: MNHEY, SVGEGT.

This clonotype was observed at least ten times. The chain recombines TRBV7-2 with TRBJ2-7; 9 nucleotides agree with TRBD2. The ends lost 3 bases at V and 3 bases at J; junction bases unmatched: 9. Germline CDR1 reads SGHTA; CDR2 reads FQGNSA. The CDR3 contains 16 residues. The CDR3 coding sequence is TGTGCCAGCAGCTTGTCAGCGGGAGGAGGGGTCTACGAGCAGTACTTC. Amino acids: CASSLSAGGGVYEQYF.

This clonotype was observed at least ten times. This rearrangement joins TRBV29-1 to TRBJ1-2; 9 positions agree with TRBD1. The V segment lost 7 bases and the J segment 4 bases; nucleotides outside the gene matches: 7. This CDR3 spans 13 amino acids. Germline lookup yields CDR1 SQVTM and CDR2 ANQGSEA. The CDR3 coding sequence is TGCAGCGCTAACAGGGGGCGAGGCTATGGCTACACCTTC. It yields the protein CSANRGRGYGYTF.

This clonotype was seen ten or more times. The gene calls are TRBV2 and TRBJ1-5, with D hard to call. V was shortened by 2 bases and J by 3 bases, with 5 bases between the two germline ends. Germline V gene lookup returns CDR1 SNHLY and CDR2 FYNNEI. There are 13 residues in the CDR3. The DNA of the CDR3 is TGTGCCAGCAGTGAAAACACCAATCAGCCCCAGCATTTT. It yields the protein CASSENTNQPQHF. Based on the CDR3 plus reference TRBV2 and TRBJ1-5, the full variable domain is EPEVTQTPSHQVTQMGQEVILRCVPISNHLYFYWYRQILGQKVEFLVSFYNNEISEKSEIFDDQFSVERPDGSNFTLKIRSTKLEDSAMYFCASSENTNQPQHFGDGTRLSIL.

This clonotype was picked up one time. The chain recombines TRBV30 with TRBJ1-5, with D hard to call. The V end was cut by 1 base, the J end by 5 bases, with 9 bases between. From germline, CDR1 is GTSNPN and CDR2 SVGIG (reference sequence). There are 13 residues in the CDR3. CDR3 sequence: CAWSGGLYQPQHF. CDR3 nucleotide sequence: TGTGCCTGGAGTGGAGGTCTATATCAGCCCCAGCATTTT.

The chain uses TRBV27 and TRBJ2-2; 9 bases are shared with TRBD1. Germline V CDR1 and CDR2: MNHEY, SMNVEV (reference sequence). The CDR3 runs to 15 residues. Unmatched junction bases numbered 12, after V lost 8 bases and J lost 8 bases. CDR3 protein: CASSFRTQGAGELFF. CDR3 DNA: TGTGCCAGCTCATTTCGAACACAGGGGGCTGGGGAGCTGTTTTTT.

This clonotype was recorded a few times. The chain uses TRBV6-2 or TRBV6-3 and TRBJ2-6; D assignment may be TRBD1 or TRBD2 (5 bases each). There are 19 residues in the CDR3. V lost 0 bases to trimming and J lost 0 bases, with 15 bases between them. CDR1 and CDR2 from the germline V gene are MNHEY and SVGEGT. DNA of the CDR3: TGTGCCAGCAGTTACTCCATCCGGGACGGCAACTCTGGGGCCAACGTCCTGACTTTC. Residues: CASSYSIRDGNSGANVLTF.

The chain uses TRBV28 and TRBJ1-1; D not certain. The CDR3 extends over 11 amino acids. Looked up from germline, CDR1 is MDHEN and CDR2 is SYDVKM. Trimming cost V 8 bases and J 11 bases, with 15 bases left between them. The CDR3 spells CASDNRVFAFF. The CDR3 nucleotides are TGTGCCAGCGACAATCGGGTGTTTGCTTTCTTT.

This clonotype occurred many times. The V gene is TRBV18, the J gene TRBJ2-5; no clear D gene. The CDR3 contains 16 residues. V was cut by 3 bases and J by 5 bases, with 19 bases left in between. Germline V gene lookup returns CDR1 KGHSH and CDR2 LQKENI. Here the CDR3 reads CASSPVARIGRETQYF. DNA for the CDR3: TGTGCCAGCTCACCCGTAGCCAGGATTGGTCGGGAGACCCAGTACTTC.

V usage is TRBV28 and J usage is TRBJ2-4; no definite D call. The CDR3 runs 13 residues. V lost 5 bases and J lost 2, with 7 bases in between. The germline V gene encodes CDR1 MDHEN and CDR2 SYDVKM. Here the CDR3 DNA reads TGTGCCAGCAGTAATATTCCCAAAAACATTCAGTACTTC. Protein: CASSNIPKNIQYF.

This clonotype was seen ten or more times. The rearrangement links TRBV20-1 to TRBJ2-4; D may be TRBD1 (6 bases). The CDR3 is 14 residues long. Germline values: CDR1 DFQATT, CDR2 SNEGSKA (reference sequence). Trimming stripped 5 bases from V and 4 bases from J, with 15 bases between. CDR3 sequence reads: CSAPFVGQKNIQYF. The DNA of the CDR3 is TGCAGTGCTCCCTTTGTGGGACAAAAAAACATTCAGTACTTC.

This clonotype has at least ten counts. The chain carries TRBV6-1 and TRBJ1-5; TRBD1 aligns across 8 bases. CDR3 length equals 16 residues. Germline lookup yields CDR1 MNHNS and CDR2 SASEGT. V was clipped by 0 bases and J by 7 bases; unmatched bases: 8. CDR3 loop: CASSEAGPGGSQPQHF. CDR3 bases: TGTGCCAGCAGTGAAGCGGGGCCAGGGGGCAGCCAGCCCCAGCATTTT.

V and J are TRBV6-2 or TRBV6-3 and TRBJ2-4, with 10 nucleotides matching TRBD1. J gave up 2 bases and V 1 base, and 5 bases lay outside the gene matches. This CDR3 comprises 17 residues. Germline loops: CDR1 MNHEY, CDR2 SVGEGT. Here the CDR3 DNA reads TGTGCCAGCAGTTACTTGGACAGGGGGACACCCAAAAACATTCAGTACTTC. This sequence encodes CASSYLDRGTPKNIQYF.

Ten or more counts support this clonotype. This chain joins TRBV29-1 and TRBJ2-7, with D perhaps TRBD1 or TRBD2 (6 bases each). This CDR3 contains 12 residues. The germline V gene encodes CDR1 SQVTM and CDR2 ANQGSEA. Trimming pared 0 bases from V and 6 bases from J, leaving 9 bases between. The CDR3 is CSVEDSGAEQYF. The CDR3 nucleotides are TGCAGCGTTGAAGATTCGGGGGCCGAGCAGTACTTC.

The chain couples TRBV12-3 or TRBV12-4 to TRBJ1-1; D is perhaps TRBD1 (6 bases). Trimming took off 8 bases at V and 4 bases at J, with 17 bases between the two ends. This CDR3 spans 14 amino acids. The CDR3 spells CASGGGPLGTEAFF. CDR3 nucleotides: TGTGCCAGCGGCGGGGGGCCCTTGGGCACTGAAGCTTTCTTT.

V gene TRBV7-2 combines with J gene TRBJ2-2; D is tentatively TRBD1 or TRBD2 (6 bases each). This CDR3 has 14 residues. The germline V and J ends were trimmed by 9 bases and 6 bases, with 17 bases remaining between them. In germline, CDR1 is SGHTA, CDR2 FQGNSA. The chain's CDR3 is CASIARGRAGELFF. The CDR3 bases are TGTGCCAGTATTGCCCGGGGGCGGGCCGGGGAGCTGTTTTTT. The variable domain in full, completed from reference TRBV7-2 and TRBJ2-2, reads GAGVSQSPSNKVTEKGKDVELRCDPISGHTALYWYRQSLGQGLEFLIYFQGNSAPDKSGLPSDRFSAERTGGSVSTLTIQRTQQEDSAVYLCASIARGRAGELFFGEGSRLTVL.

This clonotype was picked up many times. This chain connects TRBV28 to TRBJ1-1; no reliable D call. Germline V gives CDR1 MDHEN, CDR2 SYDVKM. The CDR3 loop spans 17 amino acids. The germline V and J ends were trimmed by 3 bases and 0 bases, with 17 bases remaining between them. The CDR3 protein is CASSFRLGRYMNTEAFF. In DNA, the CDR3 is TGTGCCAGCAGTTTTCGCTTGGGGAGGTATATGAACACTGAAGCTTTCTTT. The variable domain in full, completed from reference TRBV28 and TRBJ1-1, reads DVKVTQSSRYLVKRTGEKVFLECVQDMDHENMFWYRQDPGLGLRLIYFSYDVKMKEKGDIPEGYSVSREKKERFSLILESASTNQTSMYLCASSFRLGRYMNTEAFFGQGTRLTVV.

This clonotype occurred many times. The rearrangement joins TRBV28 to TRBJ2-5, with 8 nucleotides matching TRBD2. This CDR3 comprises 15 residues. V dropped 4 bases and J dropped 3; count of bases not matched to a gene: 7. The germline V gene encodes CDR1 MDHEN and CDR2 SYDVKM. The CDR3 reads CASSSGGGREETQYF. The CDR3 DNA sequence: TGTGCCAGCAGTTCGGGAGGGGGGCGCGAAGAGACCCAGTACTTC.

This chain links TRBV6-1 with TRBJ1-1; D ambiguous. Germline V gives CDR1 MNHNS, CDR2 SASEGT. The CDR3 consists of 14 residues. Trimming left V 8 bases short and J 2 bases short, with 15 bases between. This chain's CDR3 is CASSPEGGNTEAFF. CDR3 coding DNA: TGTGCCAGCTCGCCGGAGGGCGGTAACACTGAAGCTTTCTTT.

The chain couples TRBV6-1 to TRBJ1-5; D is possibly TRBD1 (6 bases). Germline lookup yields CDR1 MNHNS and CDR2 SASEGT. The CDR3 sequence is 17 residues long. V gave up 4 bases and J gave up 0 bases, with 16 bases separating them. This CDR3 is CASSADSLPYSNQPQHF. The CDR3 DNA is TGTGCCAGCAGTGCGGACAGTCTGCCGTATAGCAATCAGCCCCAGCATTTT.